The T cell receptor beta chain described here comes from a study of T cell responses to AZD1222 COVID-19 vaccine. Study at large: Second doses that came at about 4 or about 12 weeks were put together. Study-level findings and limits: Increases in Spike-specific TCR breadth and depth were seen after two AZD1222 doses. The donor group comprised mostly white British people and more females; the analysis possibly underestimated clonal diversity. Reportedly, nearly half of unique spike TCRs recognized epitopes outside B.1.351/B.1.1.7 mutations.

The assay was immunoSEQ multiplex PCR, and TCRdb's table has in-frame clones only and misses some. The sample includes roughly 55,000 clones, roughly nine tenths of them seen just once. This clone occurred once. The antigen remains unidentified. The sequence was obtained from an adult in good health. This sample comprised peripheral blood, obtained on day 0 of AZD1222 vaccination.

The CDR3 nucleotides are TGTGCCTGGAGTGCTCTGGGACAGGGGGCCACTGAAGCTTTCTTT. It encodes CAWSALGQGATEAFF. This chain joins TRBV30 and TRBJ1-1, with 12 positions matching TRBD1. The length of the CDR3 is 15 residues. V shed 1 base, J shed 4 bases, and the junction held 4 bases outside the gene matches. Germline V gene sequence: CDR1 GTSNPN, CDR2 SVGIG (reference sequence).